This entry is about one T cell receptor beta chain. The antigen is unknown. Trimming pared 9 bases from V and 4 bases from J, leaving 15 bases between. Germline values: CDR1 SNHLY, CDR2 FYNNEI. There are 13 residues in the CDR3. Treatment given: oral pan-JAK inhibitor, 5-10 mg twice daily. Sorting of PBMCs yielded the CD4+ and CD8+ T cells. Investigators isolated RNA and reverse transcribed it into cDNA to act as the sequencing template. The table came from immunoSEQ multiplex PCR; TCRdb's copy has only in-frame clones and leaves some out. The sample holds 150,000 to 200,000 clones; less than 70% are singletons and the top ten take 1.3%. These data belong to a study of CD8+ T cells in alopecia areata. General observations from the study: An increase in clonality over normal scalp was evident in lesional scalp, especially alopecia totalis/universalis. Among the top 100, expanded CD8+ clones, as well as scalp clonality, were significantly decreased by tofacitinib.

Sequences were derived from CD4+ T cells sorted from blood, sampled between weeks 49 and 50, from a patient treated with tofacitinib. The clonotype comes from a human donor with alopecia areata. The V and J genes are TRBV2 and TRBJ2-5; no definite D call. CDR3 residues: CARQRQVGETQYF. CDR3 nucleotide sequence: TGTGCCAGGCAACGCCAGGTGGGAGAGACCCAGTACTTC.